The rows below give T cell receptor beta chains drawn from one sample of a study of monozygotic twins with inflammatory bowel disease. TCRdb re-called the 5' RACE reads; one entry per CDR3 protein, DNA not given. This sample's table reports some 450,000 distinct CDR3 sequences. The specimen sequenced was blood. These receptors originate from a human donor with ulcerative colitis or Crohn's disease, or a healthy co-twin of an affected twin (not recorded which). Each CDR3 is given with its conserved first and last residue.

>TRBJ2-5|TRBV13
CASSQNWETQYF
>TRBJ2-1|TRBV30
CAWSVLGLAYNEQFF
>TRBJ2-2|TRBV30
CAWMPPGRGTGELFF
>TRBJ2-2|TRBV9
CASSADPVDLYTGELFF
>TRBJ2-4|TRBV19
CASSDQGRDIQYF
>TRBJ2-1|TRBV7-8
CASSALGREQFF
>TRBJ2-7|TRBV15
CATSISGERYEQYF
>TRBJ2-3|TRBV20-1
CSANFGGATDTQYF
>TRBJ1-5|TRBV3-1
CASSIIQGQPQHF
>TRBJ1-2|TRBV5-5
CASSPRQGSDGYTF
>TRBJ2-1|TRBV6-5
CASSYRTPSSYNEQFF
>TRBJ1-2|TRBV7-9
CASSLADRVRTYGYTF
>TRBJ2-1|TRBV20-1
CSAGTSGKYNEQFF
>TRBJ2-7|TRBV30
CAWSTDSYEQYF
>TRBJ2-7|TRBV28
CASSQGIGGAGYEQYF
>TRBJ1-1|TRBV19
CASSIGGEAFF
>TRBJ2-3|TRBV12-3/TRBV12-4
CASSLSGAGTDTQYF
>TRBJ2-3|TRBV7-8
CASSQRRLPPDTQYF
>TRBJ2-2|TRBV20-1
CSASSGLAPGELFF
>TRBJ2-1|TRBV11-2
CASSFSGGTGSTYNEQFF
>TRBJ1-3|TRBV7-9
CASSLAEGDTIYF
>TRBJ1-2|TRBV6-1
CASSQGGNRNSNYGYTF
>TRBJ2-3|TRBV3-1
CASSLKGSGASTDTQYF
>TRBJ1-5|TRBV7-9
CASSSSGGFQPQHF
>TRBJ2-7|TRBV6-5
CASSYPDRRQGNHEQYF
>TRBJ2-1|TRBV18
CASSPERERQFF
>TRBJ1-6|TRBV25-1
CASSETPPNSPLHF
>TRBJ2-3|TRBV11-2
CASSSDGGQGITQYF
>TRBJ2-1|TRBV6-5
CASAREIGEQFF
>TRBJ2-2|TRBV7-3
CASSLGSLTGELFF
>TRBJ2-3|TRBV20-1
CSAPPPTLGTDTQYF
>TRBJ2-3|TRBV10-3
CAISESGGYSDTQYF
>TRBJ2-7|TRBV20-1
CSAPSTGGVEQYF
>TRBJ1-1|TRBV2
CARNSQGAGNTEAFF
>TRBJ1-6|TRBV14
CASSQGRGRGTDSPLHF
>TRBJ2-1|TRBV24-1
CATSLLAGEQFF
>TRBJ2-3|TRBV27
CASSLTPNTDTQYF
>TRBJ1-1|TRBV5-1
CASRVVSGVNTEAFF
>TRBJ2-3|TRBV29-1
CSVSTADTQYF
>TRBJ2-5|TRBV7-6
CASSLVGAIRETQYF
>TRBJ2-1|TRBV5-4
CASIRDPGGIYNEQFF
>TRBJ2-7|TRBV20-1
CSAPGLAGGRSYEQYF
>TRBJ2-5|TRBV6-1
CASSEGGAGETQYF
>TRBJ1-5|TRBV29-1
CSVGSGTGVNQPQHF
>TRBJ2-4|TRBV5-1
CASSLMGGGGNIQYF
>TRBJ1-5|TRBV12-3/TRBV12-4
CASSIGLTDQPQHF